The clone carrying this TCR beta chain has more than one count but fewer than ten. The junction had 8 bases not matched to a gene; V was cut back by 2 bases and J by 6 bases. Germline V gene sequence: CDR1 LGHNT, CDR2 FRNRAP. CDR3 length equals 15 residues. The data belong to a study of molecular identifiers for immune sequencing clone quantification. On the study more broadly: Four portions were sequenced after RNA from about 21,000 or 97,000 naive CD8 cells was split five ways in replicates.

TCRdb recomputed calls from the PCR reads with MiXCR, one row per CDR3 protein. The sample shows roughly 300,000 distinct CDR3 sequences, roughly 23% of them seen only once. The sequenced sample consisted of naive CD8+ T cells from blood, with Jurkat cell RNA spiked in. Subset described: FACS-sorted CD8+CD4-CCR7+CD45RA+ naive T cells. The chain links TRBV12-5 to TRBJ1-2; 8 bases line up with TRBD1. The TCR comes from a human donor in good health. Some libraries in this study had Jurkat cell RNA spiked in. Written as DNA, the CDR3 is TGTGCTAGTGGTTTGCCTCAGGGGGCTGAAGATGGCTACACCTTC. This sequence encodes CASGLPQGAEDGYTF.